These 21 T cell receptor beta chains originate from one sample sequenced in a study of T cells in Graves' hyperthyroidism and ophthalmopathy. There were TCR beta CDR3 regions amplified from RNA transcripts. Researchers ran a first-round RT-PCR on the TCR CDR3 using the HTBI primer set. Each CDR3 protein is one row after TCRdb ran MiXCR on the multiplex PCR reads. The table has fewer than 600,000 distinct CDR3 sequences, 14% seen once. Sequencing was carried out using blood. The receptors stem from a woman in her thirties or forties with Graves' hyperthyroidism.

This clonotype was found a few times. The chain uses TRBV6-5 and TRBJ1-6; no clear D. The V end lost 2 bases, the J end lost 9 bases, and 5 bases lay between the germline ends. Germline-derived CDR1 and CDR2 are MNHEY and SVGAGI. The CDR3 extends over 12 amino acids. CDR3 amino acids: CASSYLSSPLHF. The CDR3 DNA follows: TGTGCCAGCAGTTACCTCTCTTCACCCCTCCACTTT.

This clonotype showed up many times. Here the CDR3 DNA reads TGTGCCAGCAGCCGCGGACAGGGCACCGTGAACACTGAAGCTTTCTTT. Encoded protein: CASSRGQGTVNTEAFF. The chain has TRBV6-1 and TRBJ1-1; 8 bases match TRBD1. Germline values: CDR1 MNHNS, CDR2 SASEGT. V lost 6 bases and J lost 0; bases outside the gene matches: 9. This CDR3 region has 16 residues.

This clonotype was seen repeatedly, ten times or more. V is TRBV7-9 and J is TRBJ2-7; a possible D gene is TRBD1 (6 bases). The ends were cut back, 3 bases at V and 1 base at J, with 13 bases in the middle. Germline CDR1 reads SEHNR; CDR2 reads FQNEAQ (reference sequence). This CDR3 comprises 15 residues. The CDR3 loop reads CASSFRDTKSYEQYF. CDR3 nucleotides: TGTGCCAGCAGCTTCCGGGACACGAAATCCTACGAGCAGTACTTC. Using reference TRBV7-9 and TRBJ2-7 for the parts outside the CDR3, the full variable domain is DTGVSQNPRHKITKRGQNVTFRCDPISEHNRLYWYRQTLGQGPEFLTYFQNEAQLEKSRLLSDRFSAERPKGSFSTLEIQRTEQGDSAMYLCASSFRDTKSYEQYFGPGTRLTVT.

This clonotype was seen a handful of times. V gene TRBV18 combines with J gene TRBJ2-2; TRBD2 aligns across 7 bases. The CDR3 runs to 16 residues. The V and J ends lost 1 base and 0 bases, in that order; junction bases with no gene match: 2. CDR1 is KGHSH, CDR2 LQKENI, per germline. The DNA for the CDR3 is TGTGCCAGCTCACCACTAGCGGGCCCGAACACCGGGGAGCTGTTTTTT. Residues: CASSPLAGPNTGELFF.

Ten or more counts support this clonotype. The rearrangement uses TRBV20-1 and TRBJ2-7; maybe TRBD1 (5 bases). Trimming removed 3 bases from V and 3 bases from J, with 18 bases in between. The CDR3 loop spans 15 amino acids. Germline CDR1 reads DFQATT; CDR2 reads SNEGSKA (reference sequence). The CDR3 region has the DNA TGCAGTGCTAGGGGGCTTATCGAACCGGTCTACGAGCAGTACTTC. Translated, it gives CSARGLIEPVYEQYF.

The chain links TRBV4-1 to TRBJ1-4; D possibly corresponds to TRBD1 (5 bases). The CDR3 has 16 residues. From germline, CDR1 is MGHRA and CDR2 YSYEKL. The ends were cut back, 2 bases at V and 0 bases at J, with 10 bases in the middle. The CDR3 coding sequence is TGCGCCAGCAGCCAAACACAGGTTGCAACTAATGAAAAACTGTTTTTT. Translation gives CASSQTQVATNEKLFF.

This clonotype was detected ten times or more. The chain has TRBV7-9 and TRBJ2-1, with a possible D match to TRBD1 (5 bases). This CDR3 comprises 13 residues. The V and J ends lost 3 bases and 8 bases respectively, with 11 bases between them. Germline CDR1 is SEHNR and CDR2 is FQNEAQ (reference sequence). The CDR3 is CASSFQGQDEQFF. CDR3 DNA sequence: TGTGCCAGCAGCTTTCAGGGTCAGGATGAGCAGTTCTTC.

This clonotype was seen many times. The rearrangement links TRBV7-3 to TRBJ2-1, with D maybe TRBD2 (6 bases). CDR1 SGHTA and CDR2 FQGTGA come from the germline V gene. The CDR3 runs 15 residues. Trimming removed 1 base from V and 5 bases from J, with 12 bases in between. The CDR3 nucleotides read TGTGCCAGCAGCTTAAAAGCCGGGACTCACAATGAGCAGTTCTTC. It specifies CASSLKAGTHNEQFF. Variable domain in full (rest from reference TRBV7-3 and TRBJ2-1): GAGVSQTPSNKVTEKGKYVELRCDPISGHTALYWYRQSLGQGPEFLIYFQGTGAADDSGLPNDRFFAVRPEGSVSTLKIQRTERGDSAVYLCASSLKAGTHNEQFFGPGTRLTVL.

Notes on this clonotype: This may stem from a read error, because a much larger clone lies one nucleotide away. The chain carries TRBV3-1 and TRBJ1-5; no clear D. The CDR3 is made up of 13 amino acids. Germline CDR1 and CDR2: LGHDT and YNNKEL (reference sequence). V lost 4 bases to trimming and J lost 6 bases, with 10 bases between them. The CDR3 DNA follows: TGTGCCAGCAGCCGAGATCGCTTTCAGCCCCAGCATTTT. As protein: CASSRDRFQPQHF.

There are many counts of this clonotype. V is TRBV11-2 and J is TRBJ2-7; D remains unclear. Trimming removed 1 base at V and 2 bases at J, with 9 bases between. The germline V gene encodes CDR1 SGHAT and CDR2 FQNNGV. This CDR3 region has 14 residues. The CDR3 region is CASSLGSRTYEQYF. The CDR3 nucleotides read TGTGCCAGCAGCTTAGGATCCAGGACCTACGAGCAGTACTTC.

Many counts were recorded for this clonotype. This sequence joins TRBV7-2 and TRBJ2-3, with D maybe TRBD1 (6 bases). There are 15 residues in the CDR3. Germline values: CDR1 SGHTA, CDR2 FQGNSA. V gave up 1 base and J gave up 2 bases, with 10 bases separating them. This CDR3 reads CASSLGGLTTDTQYF. The CDR3 DNA reads as TGTGCCAGCAGCTTAGGGGGGCTTACCACAGATACGCAGTATTTT.

Ten or more counts support this clonotype. This chain uses TRBV6-1 with TRBJ1-1; no clear D. The V and J ends lost 1 base and 0 bases respectively, with 12 bases between them. This CDR3 is built from 16 residues. Germline V gene lookup returns CDR1 MNHNS and CDR2 SASEGT. The CDR3 reads CASSEVAAYMNTEAFF. The CDR3 bases are TGTGCCAGCAGTGAAGTGGCAGCATATATGAACACTGAAGCTTTCTTT.

This clonotype was counted many times. The rearrangement links TRBV20-1 to TRBJ2-5; perhaps TRBD1 as D (6 bases). Trimming removed 0 bases from V and 6 bases from J, with 17 bases in between. This CDR3 has 15 residues. The germline V gene has CDR1 DFQATT and CDR2 SNEGSKA (reference sequence). CDR3 amino acids: CSARDGWQGFKTQYF. CDR3 sequence (DNA): TGCAGTGCTAGAGATGGTTGGCAGGGGTTTAAGACCCAGTACTTC.

This clonotype was observed at least ten times. The chain links TRBV28 to TRBJ2-7; the match to TRBD2 covers 7 bases. After removal of 5 bases from V and 1 base from J, the junction contained 5 bases not matched to a gene. The CDR3 sequence is 14 residues long. CDR1 and CDR2 from the germline V gene are MDHEN and SYDVKM. The CDR3 DNA sequence: TGTGCCAGCAGTCCCTATAGCGGGTCCTACGAGCAGTACTTC. Amino acids: CASSPYSGSYEQYF.

This clonotype was seen repeatedly, ten times or more. V and J are TRBV28 and TRBJ2-5; TRBD2 matches 12 bases. The V gene end was trimmed by 10 bases and the J gene end by 5 bases; junction bases not matched to a gene: 8. The CDR3 runs to 14 residues. CDR1 and CDR2 from the germline V gene are MDHEN and SYDVKM. Written as DNA, the CDR3 is TGTGCCACCAGGACTAGCGGGAATGGGGAGACCCAGTACTTC. Translation: CATRTSGNGETQYF.

V and J are TRBV12-3 or TRBV12-4 and TRBJ2-1, with 7 positions matching TRBD2. J lost 3 bases, V lost 6 bases, and 8 bases had no gene match. CDR3 length: 15 amino acids. CDR3 loop: CASSWTGGNYNEQFF. In DNA, the CDR3 is TGTGCCAGCAGCTGGACGGGAGGTAACTACAATGAGCAGTTCTTC.

At least ten counts were recorded for this clonotype. The chain employs TRBV20-1 and TRBJ1-5; 10 nucleotides line up with TRBD1. V was clipped by 6 bases and J by 6 bases; unmatched bases: 11. CDR1 and CDR2 from the germline V gene are DFQATT and SNEGSKA (reference sequence). The CDR3 is 15 residues long. CDR3 coding DNA: TGCAGTGCAGGATCAGACAGGGGGCTAGGTCAGCCCCAGCATTTT. Amino acid sequence: CSAGSDRGLGQPQHF.

The sample holds a few counts of this clonotype. The CDR3 DNA reads TGTGCCACCAAGAGTTACTCCACAGATACGCAGTATTTT. Its translation: CATKSYSTDTQYF. V usage is TRBV6-1 and J usage is TRBJ2-3; no clear D. V was shortened by 10 bases and J by 2 bases, with 13 bases between the two germline ends. CDR1 is MNHNS, CDR2 SASEGT, per germline. The CDR3 sequence is 13 residues long.

In its sample, this clonotype was seen many times. This chain connects TRBV18 to TRBJ1-6, with 7 bases identical to TRBD1. V gave up 3 bases and J gave up 7 bases; unmatched junction bases: 6. Germline CDR1 reads KGHSH; CDR2 reads LQKENI. The CDR3 runs 15 residues. The CDR3 nucleotides are TGTGCCAGCTCACCGGGACAGAGTCAGAATTCACCCCTCCACTTT. It is translated as CASSPGQSQNSPLHF.

V usage is TRBV19 and J usage is TRBJ2-1; TRBD2 is a possible D gene (6 bases). V was clipped by 4 bases and J by 0 bases, with 13 bases between them. The CDR3 is 16 amino acids. Looked up from germline, CDR1 is LNHDA and CDR2 is SQIVND (reference sequence). In DNA form, the CDR3 reads TGTGCCAGTAGTACCCTAGGGACTGGCTCCTACAATGAGCAGTTCTTC. Translation gives CASSTLGTGSYNEQFF.

This clonotype has a handful of counts. The V and J genes are TRBV14 and TRBJ2-3; D may correspond to TRBD1 or TRBD2 (5 bases each). The ends were cut back, 4 bases at V and 2 bases at J, with 13 bases in the middle. The CDR3 is 15 amino acids. CDR1 and CDR2 (germline): SGHDN, FVKESK. The CDR3, as DNA: TGTGCCAGCAGCCCTTGGGGGTTCCCCACAGATACGCAGTATTTT. Its translation is CASSPWGFPTDTQYF. The whole variable domain, remainder taken from reference TRBV14 and TRBJ2-3, is EAGVTQFPSHSVIEKGQTVTLRCDPISGHDNLYWYRRVMGKEIKFLLHFVKESKQDESGMPNNRFLAERTGGTYSTLKVQPAELEDSGVYFCASSPWGFPTDTQYFGPGTRLTVL.